The 5 T cell receptor beta chains listed next were all sequenced from one sample in a study of CD8+ T cells in alopecia areata. RNA was isolated and reverse transcribed to cDNA, the sequencing template. Profiling relied on immunoSEQ multiplex PCR, and the TCRdb table lists in-frame clones only, not all of them. This sample has about 110,000 clones, with roughly 60% found just once. Sequencing used CD8+ T cells sorted from blood. These receptors were taken from a human donor in good health.

The chain has TRBV6-5 and TRBJ2-5; D is unclear. This CDR3 is built from 12 residues. Trimming left V 5 bases short and J 5 bases short, with 9 bases between. Germline V lookup: CDR1 MNHEY, CDR2 SVGAGI. The CDR3 spells CASSLNGETQYF. The CDR3 nucleotides read TGTGCCAGCAGTCTTAATGGGGAGACCCAGTACTTC.

The chain is built from TRBV7-6 and TRBJ2-1, with TRBD1 matching 7 bases. V lost 0 bases, J lost 10 bases, and 9 bases stayed unmatched. From germline, CDR1 is SGHVS and CDR2 FNYEAQ. This CDR3 spans 15 amino acids. The CDR3 coding sequence is TGTGCCAGCAGCTTAGCGAGCAGACAGGGACGGGAGCAGTTCTTC. It encodes CASSLASRQGREQFF. The whole variable domain, remainder taken from reference TRBV7-6 and TRBJ2-1, is GAGVSQSPRYKVTKRGQDVALRCDPISGHVSLYWYRQALGQGPEFLTYFNYEAQQDKSGLPNDRFSAERPEGSISTLTIQRTEQRDSAMYRCASSLASRQGREQFFGPGTRLTVL.

The genes are TRBV5-1 and TRBJ1-2; no firm D call. The V end was cut by 0 bases, the J end by 6 bases, with 18 bases between. The CDR3 has 16 amino acids. Germline V CDR1 and CDR2: SGHRS, YFSETQ. CDR3 region: CASSLAGRARSHGYTF. The CDR3 DNA reads TGCGCCAGCAGCTTGGCCGGTCGTGCGAGGTCTCATGGCTACACCTTC.

This chain connects TRBV30 to TRBJ1-2; TRBD1 matches 7 bases. Germline-derived CDR1 and CDR2 are GTSNPN and SVGIG (reference sequence). The CDR3 is made up of 16 amino acids. With V trimmed by 6 bases and J by 3 bases, 16 bases remained unmatched. The CDR3 region has the DNA TGTGCCTGTAGGAGATCACAGGGGCCGGTAGACTATGGCTACACCTTC. Translating it yields CACRRSQGPVDYGYTF.

The chain has TRBV29-1 and TRBJ2-5; D is possibly TRBD1 or TRBD2 (5 bases each). CDR1 SQVTM and CDR2 ANQGSEA come from the germline V gene. Trimming left V 1 base short and J 5 bases short, with 14 bases between. This CDR3 comprises 14 residues. The CDR3 sequence is CSVEGGVGTETQYF. CDR3 bases: TGCAGCGTTGAAGGTGGGGTCGGGACGGAGACCCAGTACTTC.